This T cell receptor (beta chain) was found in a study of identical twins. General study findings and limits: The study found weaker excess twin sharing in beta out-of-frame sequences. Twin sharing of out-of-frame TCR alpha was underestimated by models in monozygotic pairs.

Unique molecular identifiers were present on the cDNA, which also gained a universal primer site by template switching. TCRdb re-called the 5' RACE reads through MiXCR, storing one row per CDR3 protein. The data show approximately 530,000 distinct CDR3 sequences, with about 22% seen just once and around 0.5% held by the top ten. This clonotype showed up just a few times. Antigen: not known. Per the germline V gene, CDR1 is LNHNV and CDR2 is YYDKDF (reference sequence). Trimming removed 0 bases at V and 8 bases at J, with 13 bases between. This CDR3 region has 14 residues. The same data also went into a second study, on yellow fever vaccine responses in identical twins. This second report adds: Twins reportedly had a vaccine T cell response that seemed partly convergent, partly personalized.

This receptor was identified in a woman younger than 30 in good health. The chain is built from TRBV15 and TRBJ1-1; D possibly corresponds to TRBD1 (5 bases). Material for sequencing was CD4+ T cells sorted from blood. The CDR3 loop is CATSRDRGTGEAFF. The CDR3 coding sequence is TGTGCCACCAGCAGAGATCGTGGGACGGGAGAAGCTTTCTTT.